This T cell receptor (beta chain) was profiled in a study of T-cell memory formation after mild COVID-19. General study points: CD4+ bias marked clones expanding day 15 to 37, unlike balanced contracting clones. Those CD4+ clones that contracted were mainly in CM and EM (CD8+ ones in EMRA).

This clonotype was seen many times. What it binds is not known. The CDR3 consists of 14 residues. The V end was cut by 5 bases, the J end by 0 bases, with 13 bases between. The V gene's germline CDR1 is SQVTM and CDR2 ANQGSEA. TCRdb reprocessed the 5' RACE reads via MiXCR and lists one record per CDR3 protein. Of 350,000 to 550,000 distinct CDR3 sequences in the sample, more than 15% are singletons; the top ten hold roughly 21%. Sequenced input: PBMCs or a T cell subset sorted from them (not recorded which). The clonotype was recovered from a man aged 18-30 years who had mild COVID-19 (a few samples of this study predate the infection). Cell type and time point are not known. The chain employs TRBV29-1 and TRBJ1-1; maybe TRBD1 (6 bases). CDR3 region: CSVIRGGVNTEAFF. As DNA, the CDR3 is TGCAGCGTTATCAGGGGCGGGGTGAACACTGAAGCTTTCTTT.